A single sample is the source of the 23 T cell receptor beta chains below, sequenced in a study of blood T cell repertoires in COVID-19. TCRdb's copy holds only in-frame clones and misses some; the assay was immunoSEQ multiplex PCR. The sample records some 370,000 clones, approximately 88% being singletons. The material sequenced was peripheral blood. The origin of the receptors is a man aged 35-49 years with acute or convalescent COVID-19.

The chain recombines TRBV6-5 with TRBJ1-6, with D possibly matching TRBD1 (5 bases). V lost 4 bases and J lost 7, with 14 bases in between. In germline, CDR1 is MNHEY, CDR2 SVGAGI. The CDR3 is 15 residues long. The CDR3 coding sequence is TGTGCCAGCAGTTGGGGCAGGGTTGTAAATTCACCCCTCCACTTT. This encodes CASSWGRVVNSPLHF.

The chain uses TRBV20-1 and TRBJ2-3; 13 bases align to TRBD2. The J segment lost 4 bases and the V segment lost 3 bases, leaving 16 bases of the junction unmatched. The CDR3 runs to 19 residues. Per germline, CDR1 DFQATT and CDR2 SNEGSKA (reference sequence). CDR3 in DNA: TGCAGTGCTAGTCAACCCTTAGGGACTAGCGGGATAGTGGCAGATACGCAGTATTTT. It specifies CSASQPLGTSGIVADTQYF.

The genes are TRBV11-2 and TRBJ1-3; D uncertain. The CDR3 is made up of 17 amino acids. Germline V CDR1 and CDR2: SGHAT, FQNNGV. Trimming stripped 4 bases from V and 2 bases from J, with 18 bases between. The CDR3 DNA reads TGTGCCAGCAGCTCCCATGGGCCTTTAGCGGCTGGAAACACCATATATTTT. This codes for CASSSHGPLAAGNTIYF.

This chain connects TRBV28 to TRBJ2-1; 13 nucleotides line up with TRBD2. This CDR3 has 18 residues. Germline CDR1 is MDHEN and CDR2 is SYDVKM. V shed 2 bases and J 0 bases; nucleotides not matched to a gene: 4. The CDR3, as DNA: TGTGCCAGCAGTTTAAGACTAGCGGGGGGTTCCTCCTACAATGAGCAGTTCTTC. Protein sequence: CASSLRLAGGSSYNEQFF.

J is TRBJ1-3 and V is TRBV5-4; a weak D match, TRBD1 (5 bases). Trimming left V 5 bases short and J 0 bases short, with 12 bases between. The CDR3 extends over 15 amino acids. The germline CDR1 and CDR2 sequences are SGHNT and YYREEE (reference sequence). The CDR3 DNA reads TGTGCCAGCAGAAACGCGGGACCCTCTGGAAACACCATATATTTT. Translating it yields CASRNAGPSGNTIYF.

The rearrangement links TRBV18 to TRBJ1-6, with 11 bases matching TRBD1. V shed 3 bases and J 9 bases; nucleotides not matched to a gene: 13. This CDR3 contains 18 residues. Per germline, CDR1 KGHSH and CDR2 LQKENI. In DNA form, the CDR3 reads TGTGCCAGCTCACCTTTTTCTTTTTCCGGGACAGGGGGTTCACCCCTCCACTTT. Translated: CASSPFSFSGTGGSPLHF.

The chain has TRBV28 and TRBJ2-7, with TRBD1 as a possible D gene (6 bases). The V gene lost 2 bases and the J gene lost 0 bases, with 14 bases spanning the gap. The CDR3 totals 16 residues. Germline V gives CDR1 MDHEN, CDR2 SYDVKM. CDR3 bases: TGTGCCAGCAGTTTAGACCCAGGGGTGGCCTCCTACGAGCAGTACTTC. Protein product: CASSLDPGVASYEQYF.

The V and J genes are TRBV27 and TRBJ2-1; TRBD2 matches 7 bases. The CDR3 has 15 residues. V trimming: 3 bases; J trimming: 7 bases; junction bases outside the gene matches: 9. Germline assignment: CDR1 MNHEY and CDR2 SMNVEV (reference sequence). The CDR3 DNA sequence: TGTGCCAGCAGTTTCCCCGGGAGGCAGAGAAATGAGCAGTTCTTC. This translates into CASSFPGRQRNEQFF.

CDR3 sequence (DNA): TGTGCCAGCACCACCGACTTAGGACTCAGTGAAGCTTTCTTT. Amino acids: CASTTDLGLSEAFF. This rearrangement joins TRBV6-5 to TRBJ1-1; D ambiguous. The V end was cut by 7 bases, the J end by 7 bases, with 19 bases between. Germline-derived CDR1 and CDR2 are MNHEY and SVGAGI. The CDR3 consists of 14 residues.

This chain connects TRBV7-3 to TRBJ2-3; 7 bases fit TRBD2. The junction had 13 bases not matched to a gene; V was cut back by 5 bases and J by 5 bases. The CDR3 covers 16 residues. Germline V gene data show CDR1 as SGHTA and CDR2 as FQGTGA. This CDR3 is CASSPLGGGPRDTQYF. The CDR3 DNA follows: TGTGCCAGCAGCCCCTTGGGGGGAGGGCCGAGAGATACGCAGTATTTT.

This clone was found once. The chain is built from TRBV14 and TRBJ2-7, with TRBD1 identical over 7 bases. CDR3 length equals 14 residues. After removal of 5 bases from V and 2 bases from J, the junction contained 6 bases not matched to a gene. Per the germline V gene, CDR1 is SGHDN and CDR2 is FVKESK. The CDR3 spells CASSLDRPAYEQYF. The CDR3 DNA follows: TGTGCCAGCAGCTTGGACAGGCCTGCCTACGAGCAGTACTTC.

The chain joins TRBV28 to TRBJ2-2; possible D gene TRBD2, 7 bases. The germline gives CDR1 MDHEN, CDR2 SYDVKM. The ends were cut back, 4 bases at V and 3 bases at J, with 15 bases in the middle. This CDR3 has 16 residues. The CDR3 loop is CASSSGGGSDTGELFF. The CDR3 nucleotides are TGTGCCAGCAGTTCGGGGGGCGGGTCGGACACCGGGGAGCTGTTTTTT.

V usage is TRBV5-4 and J usage is TRBJ2-5; tentatively, D is TRBD2 (5 bases). Germline V gene sequence: CDR1 SGHNT, CDR2 YYREEE (reference sequence). Trimming stripped 4 bases from V and 5 bases from J, with 12 bases between. The CDR3 runs to 13 residues. This chain's CDR3 is CASSAPWEETQYF. In DNA, the CDR3 is TGTGCCAGCAGCGCCCCTTGGGAGGAGACCCAGTACTTC.

The rearrangement joins TRBV6-6 to TRBJ1-2; 7 bases fit TRBD1. Per the germline V gene, CDR1 is MNHNY and CDR2 is SVGAGI (reference sequence). The ends lost 2 bases at V and 5 bases at J; junction bases unmatched: 5. The CDR3 covers 14 residues. The CDR3 DNA reads as TGTGCCAGCAGTTACGCCCGGGACAGTTATGGCTACACCTTC. Protein sequence: CASSYARDSYGYTF.

The chain couples TRBV27 to TRBJ2-3; weak D call: TRBD1 (7 bases). The germline V gene has CDR1 MNHEY and CDR2 SMNVEV (reference sequence). The length of the CDR3 is 14 residues. Trimming pared 6 bases from V and 6 bases from J, leaving 16 bases between. For the CDR3, the DNA is TGTGCCAGCAGACTAGCTGGGACAGATGATACGCAGTATTTT. Translation: CASRLAGTDDTQYF.

This chain connects TRBV6-2 or TRBV6-3 to TRBJ2-7; D gene ambiguous. Germline values: CDR1 MNHEY, CDR2 SVGEGT. The CDR3 consists of 21 residues. V gave up 1 base and J gave up 1 base, with 29 bases separating them. DNA of the CDR3: TGTGCCAGCAGTTACTACTCGAGGCCCCCCCCCGGGTCGCTTTTTTCCTACGAGCAGTACTTC. It yields the protein CASSYYSRPPPGSLFSYEQYF.

The chain has TRBV21-1 and TRBJ2-5; whether TRBD1, the table's D call, matches the DNA was not checked. TRBV21-1 is a known pseudogene. This CDR3 has 14 residues. CDR3 coding DNA: TGTGCCAGCAGCAAAACAGGGGGAGAAGAGACCCAGTACTTC. This sequence encodes CASSKTGGEETQYF.

The chain carries TRBV12-3 or TRBV12-4 and TRBJ1-2; tentative D call: TRBD1 (6 bases). The ends were cut back, 4 bases at V and 4 bases at J, with 7 bases in the middle. CDR3 length equals 12 residues. The DNA for the CDR3 is TGTGCCAGCAGTTCGACAGGCTATGGCTACACCTTC. Translated, it gives CASSSTGYGYTF.

This clone was seen more than once but under ten times. The J gene is TRBJ1-1, the V gene TRBV6-6; D ambiguous. The CDR3 has 12 residues. V lost 10 bases and J lost 1, with 10 bases in between. Germline V gene sequence: CDR1 MNHNY, CDR2 SVGAGI (reference sequence). The CDR3 region is CATSRGNTEAFF. CDR3 nucleotide sequence: TGTGCCACGTCACGAGGGAACACTGAAGCTTTCTTT.

This chain connects TRBV9 to TRBJ2-5, with TRBD2 identical over 8 bases. CDR1 and CDR2 from the germline V gene are SGDLS and YYNGEE. J was trimmed by 1 base and V by 0 bases; bases with no gene match: 14. The CDR3 runs 19 residues. The CDR3 spells CASSVGTPTRGGFQETQYF. For the CDR3, the DNA is TGTGCCAGCAGCGTAGGTACCCCCACCCGCGGGGGGTTCCAAGAGACCCAGTACTTC.

This chain connects TRBV6-5 to TRBJ1-1; D is unclear. Looked up from germline, CDR1 is MNHEY and CDR2 is SVGAGI. The V and J ends lost 1 base and 4 bases respectively, with 10 bases between them. The CDR3 has 14 amino acids. The CDR3 coding sequence is TGTGCCAGCAGTTACTATTCCCGGGGCACTGAAGCTTTCTTT. The encoded protein is CASSYYSRGTEAFF.

The chain recombines TRBV18 with TRBJ2-3, with TRBD2 matching over 11 bases. Germline values: CDR1 KGHSH, CDR2 LQKENI. The CDR3 spans 15 residues. With V trimmed by 2 bases and J by 6 bases, 4 bases remained unmatched. In nucleotides, the CDR3 is TGTGCCAGCTCACCAGCTAGCGGGGGGATCGATACGCAGTATTTT. Translation gives CASSPASGGIDTQYF.

This clone has only a few counts. The rearrangement uses TRBV4-2 and TRBJ1-2; no clear D gene. V was cut by 1 base and J by 6 bases, with 6 bases left in between. The CDR3 has 12 amino acids. Germline V gives CDR1 LGHNA, CDR2 YNFKEQ. CDR3 in amino acids: CASSQGENGYTF. The CDR3 coding sequence is TGTGCCAGCAGCCAAGGTGAGAATGGCTACACCTTC.